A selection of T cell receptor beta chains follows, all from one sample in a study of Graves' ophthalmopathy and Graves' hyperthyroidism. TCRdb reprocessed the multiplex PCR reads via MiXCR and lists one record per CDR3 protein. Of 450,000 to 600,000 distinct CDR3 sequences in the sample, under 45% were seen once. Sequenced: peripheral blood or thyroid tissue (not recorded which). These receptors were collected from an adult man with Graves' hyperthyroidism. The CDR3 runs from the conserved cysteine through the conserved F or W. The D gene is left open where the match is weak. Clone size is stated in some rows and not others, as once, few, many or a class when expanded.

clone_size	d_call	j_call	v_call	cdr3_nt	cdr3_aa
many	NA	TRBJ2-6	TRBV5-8	TGTGCCAGCAGCTTGCTGGTCTCTGGGGCCAACGTCCTGACTTTC	CASSLLVSGANVLTF
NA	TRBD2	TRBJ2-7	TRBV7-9	TGTGCCAGCAGCGTTCAAGTAGCGGGGCTCTACGAGCAGTACTTC	CASSVQVAGLYEQYF
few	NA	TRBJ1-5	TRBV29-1	TGCAGCGTTGAAGTTGGAAATCAGCCCCAGCATTTT	CSVEVGNQPQHF
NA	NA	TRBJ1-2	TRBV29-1	TGCAGCAGCGCCAAGGACATACCAGGAAAGACCTTC	CSSAKDIPGKTF
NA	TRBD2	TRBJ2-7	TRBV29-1	TGCAGCGTTGACTCTCCAGGACTAGCGGGACCCTACGAGCAGTACTTC	CSVDSPGLAGPYEQYF
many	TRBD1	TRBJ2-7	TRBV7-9	TGTGCCAGCACCGGGACAGTTGGAGTGCAGTACTTC	CASTGTVGVQYF
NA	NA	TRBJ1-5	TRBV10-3	TGTGCCATCAGTAGCGGGGGGGCGCGGACCCAGCATTTT	CAISSGGARTQHF
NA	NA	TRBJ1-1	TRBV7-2	TGTGCCAGCAGCTCACGATCCGGGAACACTGAAGCTTTCTTT	CASSSRSGNTEAFF
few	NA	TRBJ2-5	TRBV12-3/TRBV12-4	TGTGCCAGCAGCTGGGGAATAGCCCCAGAGACCCAGTACTTC	CASSWGIAPETQYF
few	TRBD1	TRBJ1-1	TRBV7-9	TGTGCCAGCAGCTTCCGGGACAGGGGGGGAACTGAAGCTTTCTTT	CASSFRDRGGTEAFF
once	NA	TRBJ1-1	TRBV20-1	TGCAGGGTTTCTAGAATGGAGAGGAACACTGAAGCTTTCTTT	CRVSRMERNTEAFF
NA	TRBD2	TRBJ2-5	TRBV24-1	TGTGCCACCAGTGATACTAGCGGGAGGGAGACCCAGTACTTC	CATSDTSGRETQYF
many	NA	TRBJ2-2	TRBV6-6	TGTGCCAGCGCCCGGGGGTCCGGGGAGCTGTTTTTT	CASARGSGELFF
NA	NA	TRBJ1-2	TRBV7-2	TGTGCCAGCAGCTTATCAGGTAACATGCACTATGGCTACACCTTC	CASSLSGNMHYGYTF
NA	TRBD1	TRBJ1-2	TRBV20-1	TGCAGTGCTAGCAGTTACGGTACAGGGGGCGGCTACACCTTC	CSASSYGTGGGYTF
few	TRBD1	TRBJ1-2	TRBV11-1	TGTGCCAGCAGCAACCGAATGGACAGGGGCGGATATGGCTACACCTTC	CASSNRMDRGGYGYTF
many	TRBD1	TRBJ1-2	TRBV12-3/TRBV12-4	TGTGCCAGCAGTTCTAACAGGGGGCGGAACTATGGCTACACCTTC	CASSSNRGRNYGYTF
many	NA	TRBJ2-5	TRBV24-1	TGTGCCACCAGTGACAACAGGGCTGAGATGACAGAGACCCAGTACTTC	CATSDNRAEMTETQYF
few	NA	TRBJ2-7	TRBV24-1	TGTGCCACCAGTGATTCCGGGTCCAATTATTACGAGCAGTACTTC	CATSDSGSNYYEQYF
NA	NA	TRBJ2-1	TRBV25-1	TGTGCCAGCAGTGCGCTGGGATCCTCCAATGAGCAGTTCTTC	CASSALGSSNEQFF
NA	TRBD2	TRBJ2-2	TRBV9	TGTGCCAGCAGCGCGCCGGTGGGGAGGGTGCTGTTTTTT	CASSAPVGRVLFF
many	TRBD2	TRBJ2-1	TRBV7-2	TGTGCCAGCAGCTTAAAACAGCCAGGGGCTAGCGGGAGGCGTGAGCAGTTCTTC	CASSLKQPGASGRREQFF